These T cell receptor beta chains were read from a single sample in a study of OX40 agonist ivuxolimab in advanced cancers. Using immunoSEQ multiplex PCR, the repertoire was profiled, and TCRdb retains in-frame clones only, with some absent. The data show tens of thousands of clones, approximately 83% seen once. Specimen: CD4+ or CD8+ T cells sorted from blood, collected in a trial of the OX40 agonist ivuxolimab. The source of these receptors is an adult with an advanced solid tumor such as melanoma, head and neck, liver or kidney cancer. Each CDR3 is given with its conserved first and last residue. The D gene is left open where the match is weak. Clone sizes are given selectively: once, few, many, or a class where the clone is expanded.

d_gene	j_gene	v_gene	abundance	CDR3aa	CDR3nt
.	TRBJ2-1	TRBV7-9	.	CASSFGAELNEQFF	TGTGCCAGCAGCTTCGGGGCCGAACTCAATGAGCAGTTCTTC
.	TRBJ1-4	TRBV4-1	.	CASSVRTVSEKLFF	TGCGCCAGCTCCGTCCGGACAGTAAGTGAAAAACTGTTTTTT
.	TRBJ2-3	TRBV4-3	few	CASSEDRWGFGTDTQYF	TGCGCCAGCAGCGAAGACAGGTGGGGGTTTGGGACAGATACGCAGTATTTT
.	TRBJ1-4	TRBV25-1	.	CASSDPEGHHEKLFF	TGTGCCAGCAGTGATCCCGAAGGCCACCATGAAAAACTGTTTTTT
TRBD1	TRBJ1-4	TRBV2	.	CASINRGLDEKLFF	TGTGCCAGCATAAACAGGGGGCTGGATGAAAAACTGTTTTTT
.	TRBJ2-7	TRBV9	.	CASSSQGGAYEQYF	TGTGCCAGCAGCTCACAAGGGGGGGCCTACGAGCAGTACTTC
.	TRBJ1-4	TRBV15	.	CATSRQSLVTNEKLFF	TGTGCCACCAGCAGGCAGAGTCTGGTAACTAATGAAAAACTGTTTTTT
.	TRBJ2-1	TRBV9	.	CASSVGGGVSYNEQFF	TGTGCCAGCAGCGTAGGGGGCGGGGTCTCCTACAATGAGCAGTTCTTC
TRBD2	TRBJ2-5	TRBV6-1	.	CASSDRTGLARFQETQYF	TGTGCCAGCAGTGACAGGACCGGACTAGCCCGATTTCAAGAGACCCAGTACTTC
.	TRBJ1-2	TRBV10-3	.	CAISGGADENYGYTF	TGTGCCATCAGTGGGGGGGCGGACGAGAACTATGGCTACACCTTC
TRBD1	TRBJ1-5	TRBV5-6	.	CASSRTGDSNQPQHF	TGTGCCAGCAGTCGGACAGGGGATAGCAATCAGCCCCAGCATTTT
.	TRBJ1-2	TRBV20-1	.	CGVTAYGYTF	TGCGGAGTGACGGCATATGGCTACACCTTC
.	TRBJ1-4	TRBV5-8	.	CASSRIWEKLFF	TGTGCCAGCAGCCGAATCTGGGAAAAACTGTTTTTT
.	TRBJ1-1	TRBV6-5	.	CASSYSDRNTEAFF	TGTGCCAGCAGTTATTCGGACAGGAACACTGAAGCTTTCTTT
TRBD2	TRBJ2-7	TRBV28	once	CASSYTSVRSYEQYF	TGTGCCAGCAGCTATACTAGCGTCAGGTCCTACGAGCAGTACTTC
TRBD1	TRBJ1-4	TRBV28	.	CASIDRDRGGEKLFF	TGTGCCAGCATAGACCGGGACAGGGGAGGTGAAAAACTGTTTTTT
.	TRBJ1-1	TRBV19	.	CASSTQGGFEAFF	TGTGCCAGTAGTACACAAGGAGGGTTTGAAGCTTTCTTT
.	TRBJ2-3	TRBV30	.	CAWSYTDTQYF	TGTGCCTGGAGCTACACAGATACGCAGTATTTT
.	TRBJ2-2	TRBV21-1	.	CASSPAEELFF	TGTGCCAGCAGCCCGGCCGAGGAGCTGTTTTTT
.	TRBJ1-1	TRBV6-5	.	CASSYKDGEFF	TGTGCCAGCAGTTACAAGGACGGAGAGTTTTTT
TRBD2	TRBJ2-7	TRBV29-1	.	CSVGTSGRAGYEQYF	TGCAGCGTCGGGACTAGCGGGAGGGCCGGATACGAGCAGTACTTC
TRBD1	TRBJ2-5	TRBV11-3	once	CASSPSIPGTGTETQYF	TGTGCCAGCAGCCCGAGTATTCCCGGGACAGGGACGGAGACCCAGTACTTC
TRBD1	TRBJ1-2	TRBV6-6	few	CASSRQGDYGYTF	TGTGCCAGCAGTCGACAGGGGGACTATGGCTACACCTTC
.	TRBJ2-2	TRBV5-1	.	CASSIDRMELFF	TGCGCCAGCAGCATAGACAGGATGGAGCTGTTTTTT
TRBD1	TRBJ2-5	TRBV9	.	CASSPYRGQDQETQYF	TGTGCCAGCAGTCCTTACAGGGGGCAAGACCAAGAGACCCAGTACTTC
.	TRBJ2-1	TRBV19	.	CASLTDYNEQFF	TGTGCCAGTCTGACAGATTACAATGAGCAGTTCTTC
.	TRBJ2-1	TRBV19	.	CASSIAGYEQFF	TGTGCCAGTAGTATAGCGGGGTATGAGCAGTTCTTC
.	TRBJ1-6	TRBV7-8	.	CASSLNEYGNSPLHF	TGTGCCAGCAGCTTAAACGAATATGGTAATTCACCCCTCCACTTT
.	TRBJ1-1	TRBV6-4	.	CASSDSGRNMNTEAFF	TGTGCCAGCAGTGACTCCGGAAGGAACATGAACACTGAAGCTTTCTTT
.	TRBJ2-1	TRBV5-6	.	CASSSDGRSYNEQFF	TGTGCCAGCAGCTCGGACGGCAGATCCTACAATGAGCAGTTCTTC
TRBD2	TRBJ2-2	TRBV7-8	.	CASSLAGANTGELFF	TGTGCCAGCAGTCTAGCGGGCGCGAACACCGGGGAGCTGTTTTTT
.	TRBJ2-3	TRBV13	once	CASSLSGAWPDTQYF	TGTGCCAGCAGCTTATCGGGAGCTTGGCCAGATACGCAGTATTTT
.	TRBJ2-3	TRBV4-1	.	CASSTRTGTDTQYF	TGCGCCAGCAGCACTCGGACCGGCACAGATACGCAGTATTTT
.	TRBJ2-7	TRBV2	.	CASSDGGRRINEQYF	TGTGCCAGCAGTGATGGGGGGAGAAGGATAAACGAGCAGTACTTC
.	TRBJ1-3	TRBV7-8	.	CASSLGAGVFGNTIYF	TGTGCCAGCAGCTTAGGGGCAGGGGTTTTCGGAAACACCATATATTTT
.	TRBJ1-3	TRBV5-4	medium-sized	CASSFSGLGNTIYF	TGTGCCAGCAGCTTCTCAGGCCTTGGAAACACCATATATTTT